What follows is one T cell receptor beta chain and its context. Authors' processing steps: Counts of nucleated cells, estimated from reference gene primer amplification, were obtained. Generated by immunoSEQ multiplex PCR, the TCRdb table keeps only in-frame clones and is missing some. That table supplies the V and J calls and clone size; D and trimming were determined from the DNA. Of 44,000 or so clones detected, about 86% appear once; the ten largest clones hold under 9.5%. This sample stems from a study of blood T cell repertoires in COVID-19. Whole-study context: The United States, Italy and Spain were the sources of the acute and convalescent COVID-19 samples.

This CDR3 contains 15 residues. CDR1 MRHNA and CDR2 SNTAGT come from the germline V gene. V was trimmed by 3 bases and J by 2 bases, leaving 10 bases between them. Sequencing was done on a sample of peripheral blood. The chain carries TRBV6-4 and TRBJ2-2, with D possibly matching TRBD2 (7 bases). This clonotype was obtained from a human donor in a cohort sampled during active COVID-19. The CDR3: CASSERGGNTGELFF. In DNA form, the CDR3 reads TGTGCCAGCAGTGAGAGGGGGGGCAACACCGGGGAGCTGTTTTTT.